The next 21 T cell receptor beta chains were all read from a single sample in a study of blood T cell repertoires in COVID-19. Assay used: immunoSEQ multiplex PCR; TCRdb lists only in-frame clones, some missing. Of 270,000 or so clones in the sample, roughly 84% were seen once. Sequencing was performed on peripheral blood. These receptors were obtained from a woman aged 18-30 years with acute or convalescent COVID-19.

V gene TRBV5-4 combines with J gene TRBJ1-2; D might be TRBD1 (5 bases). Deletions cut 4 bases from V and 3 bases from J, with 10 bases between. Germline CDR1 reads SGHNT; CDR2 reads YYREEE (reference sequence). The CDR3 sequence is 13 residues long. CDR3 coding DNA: TGTGCCAGCAGCCCGGGCAGGGACTATGGCTACACCTTC. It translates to CASSPGRDYGYTF.

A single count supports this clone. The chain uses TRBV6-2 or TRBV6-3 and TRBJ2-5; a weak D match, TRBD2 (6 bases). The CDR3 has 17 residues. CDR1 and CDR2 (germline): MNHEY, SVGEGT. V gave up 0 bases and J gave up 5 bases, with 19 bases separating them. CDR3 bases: TGTGCCAGCAGTTACTCTATAAGGCCCCGCGGGACGGAGACCCAGTACTTC. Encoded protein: CASSYSIRPRGTETQYF.

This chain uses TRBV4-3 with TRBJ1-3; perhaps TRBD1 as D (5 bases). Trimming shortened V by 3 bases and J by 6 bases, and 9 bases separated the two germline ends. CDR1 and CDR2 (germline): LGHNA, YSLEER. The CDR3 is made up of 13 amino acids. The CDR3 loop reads CASSHQGLNTIYF. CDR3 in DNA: TGCGCCAGCAGCCACCAGGGTTTAAACACCATATATTTT.

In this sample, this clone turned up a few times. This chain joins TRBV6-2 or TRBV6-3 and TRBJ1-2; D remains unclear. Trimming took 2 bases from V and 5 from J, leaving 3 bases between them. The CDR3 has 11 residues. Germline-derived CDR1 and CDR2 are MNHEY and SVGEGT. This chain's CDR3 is CASSYRYGYTF. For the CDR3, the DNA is TGTGCCAGCAGTTACCGGTATGGCTACACCTTC.

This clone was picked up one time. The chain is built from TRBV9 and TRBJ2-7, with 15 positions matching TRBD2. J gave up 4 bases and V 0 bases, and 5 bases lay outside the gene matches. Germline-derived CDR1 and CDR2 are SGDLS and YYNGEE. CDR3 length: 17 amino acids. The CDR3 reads CASSVESGTSGRYEQYF. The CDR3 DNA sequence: TGTGCCAGCAGCGTAGAGTCCGGGACTAGCGGGAGGTACGAGCAGTACTTC.

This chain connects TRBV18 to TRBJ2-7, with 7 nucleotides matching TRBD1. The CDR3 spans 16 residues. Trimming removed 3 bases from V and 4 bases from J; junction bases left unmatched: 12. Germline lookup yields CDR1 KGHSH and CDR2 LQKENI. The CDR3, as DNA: TGTGCCAGCTCACCTATCCCGGGACAGCGGAGTTACGAGCAGTACTTC. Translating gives CASSPIPGQRSYEQYF.

The CDR3 bases are TGTGCCAGCAGCGTATCAGGGTCCGGTGGCTACACCTTC. It encodes CASSVSGSGGYTF. The chain joins TRBV9 to TRBJ1-2; the D gene is possibly TRBD1 (5 bases). Germline V gene sequence: CDR1 SGDLS, CDR2 YYNGEE. CDR3 length equals 13 residues. The V gene lost 1 base and the J gene lost 7 bases, with 11 bases spanning the gap.

The CDR3 loop is CASSDRDRGWAGELFF. The DNA of the CDR3 is TGCGCCAGCAGTGACCGGGACAGGGGGTGGGCCGGGGAGCTGTTTTTT. The chain carries TRBV10-2 and TRBJ2-2; 11 nucleotides line up with TRBD1. Germline CDR1 is WSHSY and CDR2 is SAAADI. Trimming cost V 3 bases and J 6 bases; bases outside gene matches: 6. The CDR3 contains 16 residues.

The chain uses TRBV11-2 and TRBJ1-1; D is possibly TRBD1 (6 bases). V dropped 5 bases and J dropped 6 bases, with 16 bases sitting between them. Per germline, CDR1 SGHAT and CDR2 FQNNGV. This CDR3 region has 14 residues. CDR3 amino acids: CASSPLGAPSEAFF. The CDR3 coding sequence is TGTGCCAGCAGCCCCCTGGGGGCCCCATCTGAAGCTTTCTTT.

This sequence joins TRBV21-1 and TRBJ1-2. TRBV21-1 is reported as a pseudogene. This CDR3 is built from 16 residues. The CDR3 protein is CASSKGLTSAGVGYTF. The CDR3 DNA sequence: TGTGCCAGCAGCAAAGGGCTAACAAGCGCGGGGGTCGGCTACACCTTC.

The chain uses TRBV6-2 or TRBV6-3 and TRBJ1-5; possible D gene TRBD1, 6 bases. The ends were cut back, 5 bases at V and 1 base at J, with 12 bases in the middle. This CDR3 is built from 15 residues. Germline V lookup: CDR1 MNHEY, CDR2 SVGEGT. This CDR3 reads CASSKDSKSNQPQHF. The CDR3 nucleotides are TGTGCCAGCAGTAAGGACAGCAAGAGCAATCAGCCCCAGCATTTT.

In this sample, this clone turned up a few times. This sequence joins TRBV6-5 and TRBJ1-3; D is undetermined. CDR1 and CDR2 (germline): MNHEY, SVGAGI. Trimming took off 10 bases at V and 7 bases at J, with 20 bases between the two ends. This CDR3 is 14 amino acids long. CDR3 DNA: TGTGCCACACGCCGAGGGAAAGAAGGGAACACCATATATTTT. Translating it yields CATRRGKEGNTIYF.

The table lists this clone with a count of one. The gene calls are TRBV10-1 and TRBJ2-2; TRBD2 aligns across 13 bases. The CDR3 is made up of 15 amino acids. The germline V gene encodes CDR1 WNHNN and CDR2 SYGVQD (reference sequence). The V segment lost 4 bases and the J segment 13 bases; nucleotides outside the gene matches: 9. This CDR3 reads CASSGSLAGGSVLFF. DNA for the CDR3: TGCGCCAGCAGTGGCTCACTAGCGGGAGGGTCTGTGCTGTTTTTT.

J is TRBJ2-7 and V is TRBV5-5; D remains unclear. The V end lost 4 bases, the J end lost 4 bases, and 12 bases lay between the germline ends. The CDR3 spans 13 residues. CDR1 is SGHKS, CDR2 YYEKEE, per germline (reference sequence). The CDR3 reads CASSQTLEYEQYF. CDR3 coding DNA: TGTGCCAGCAGCCAAACCTTGGAGTACGAGCAGTACTTC.

The CDR3 DNA follows: TGTGCCAGCAGCGTAGGGGGAACCCTAGCAGAATCCTACAATGAGCAGTTCTTC. Its translation is CASSVGGTLAESYNEQFF. The gene calls are TRBV9 and TRBJ2-1; tentatively, D is TRBD2 (5 bases). V lost 0 bases to trimming and J lost 1 base, with 17 bases between them. The CDR3 has 18 residues. Germline lookup yields CDR1 SGDLS and CDR2 YYNGEE.

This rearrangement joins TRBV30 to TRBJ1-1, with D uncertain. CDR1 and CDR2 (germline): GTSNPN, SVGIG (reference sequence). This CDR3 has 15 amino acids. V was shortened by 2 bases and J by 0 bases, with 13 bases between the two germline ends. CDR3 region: CAWSPRWSLNTEAFF. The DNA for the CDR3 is TGTGCCTGGAGTCCCAGGTGGTCGTTGAACACTGAAGCTTTCTTT.

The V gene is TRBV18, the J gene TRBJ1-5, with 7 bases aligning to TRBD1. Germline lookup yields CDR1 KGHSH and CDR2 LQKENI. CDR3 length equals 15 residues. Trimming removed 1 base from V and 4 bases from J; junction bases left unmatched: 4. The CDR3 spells CASSPQKGQNQPQHF. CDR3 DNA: TGTGCCAGCTCACCACAAAAGGGACAGAATCAGCCCCAGCATTTT. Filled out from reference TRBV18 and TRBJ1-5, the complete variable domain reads NAGVMQNPRHLVRRRGQEARLRCSPMKGHSHVYWYRQLPEEGLKFMVYLQKENIIDESGMPKERFSAEFPKEGPSILRIQQVVRGDSAAYFCASSPQKGQNQPQHFGDGTRLSIL.

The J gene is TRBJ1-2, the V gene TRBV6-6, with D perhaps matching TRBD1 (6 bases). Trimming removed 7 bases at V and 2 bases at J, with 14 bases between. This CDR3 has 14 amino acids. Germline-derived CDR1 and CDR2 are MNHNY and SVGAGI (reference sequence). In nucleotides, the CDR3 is TGTGCCAGCAATTATGGACAGCCCAACTATGGCTACACCTTC. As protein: CASNYGQPNYGYTF.

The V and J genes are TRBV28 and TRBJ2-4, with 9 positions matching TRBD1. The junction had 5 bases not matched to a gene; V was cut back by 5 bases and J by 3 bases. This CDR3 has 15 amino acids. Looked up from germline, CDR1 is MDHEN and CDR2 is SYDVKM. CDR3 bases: TGTGCCAGCAGTGTGAAGACAGGGGGCAAAAACATTCAGTACTTC. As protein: CASSVKTGGKNIQYF. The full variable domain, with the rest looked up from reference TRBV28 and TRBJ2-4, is DVKVTQSSRYLVKRTGEKVFLECVQDMDHENMFWYRQDPGLGLRLIYFSYDVKMKEKGDIPEGYSVSREKKERFSLILESASTNQTSMYLCASSVKTGGKNIQYFGAGTRLSVL.

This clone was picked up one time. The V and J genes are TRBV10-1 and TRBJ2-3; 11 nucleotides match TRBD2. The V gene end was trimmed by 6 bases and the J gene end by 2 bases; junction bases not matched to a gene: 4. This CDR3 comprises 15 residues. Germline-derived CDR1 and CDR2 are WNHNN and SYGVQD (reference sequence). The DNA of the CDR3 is TGCGCCAGCAGGAGGGGACTAGCGGACACAGATACGCAGTATTTT. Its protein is CASRRGLADTDTQYF.

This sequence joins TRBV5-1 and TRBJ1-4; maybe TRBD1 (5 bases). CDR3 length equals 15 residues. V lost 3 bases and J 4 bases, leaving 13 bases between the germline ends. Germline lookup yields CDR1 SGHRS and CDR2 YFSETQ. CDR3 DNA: TGCGCCAGCAGCTCTAATCCAGGGATTAATGAAAAACTGTTTTTT. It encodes CASSSNPGINEKLFF.